The sequence of this T cell receptor beta chain was determined in a study of T cells after posttransplantation cyclophosphamide. Findings of the study overall: Donor-recipient repertoire similarity was low at 1-2 months, rising over year one. Tissue-infiltrating T cells from skin or gut overlapped little with blood T cells.

The assay was immunoSEQ multiplex PCR, and TCRdb's table has in-frame clones only and misses some. The top ten clones hold around 0.87% of a sample with more than 10,000 clones, approximately 80% of them seen once. A note on this clone: The antigen remains undetermined.

Between the trimmed V and J ends, which lost 4 bases and 2 bases, there was a span of 11 bases. The germline gives CDR1 SGHRS, CDR2 YFSETQ. The CDR3 spans 14 residues. Input material: memory CD4+ T cells sorted from PBMCs. This TCR came from a man aged 45-65 years in good health, CMV-negative, and a related stem cell transplant donor. The chain combines TRBV5-1 with TRBJ2-3, with D possibly TRBD1 on 6 matching bases. CDR3 amino acids: CASSPDSPTDTQYF. The CDR3 DNA reads as TGCGCCAGCAGCCCGGACAGCCCCACAGATACGCAGTATTTT.